The text below deals with one T cell receptor beta chain. Looked up from germline, CDR1 is LGHNT and CDR2 is FRNRAP. V trimming: 2 bases; J trimming: 5 bases; junction bases outside the gene matches: 16. The CDR3 sequence is 20 residues long. The entry originates in a study of blood T cell repertoires in COVID-19. Study at large: From T cells, B-cell-depleted T cells, or PBMCs came the material, which was cDNA or gDNA.

In the authors' methods: Nucleated cell number was recorded as an estimate derived from reference gene primer amplification. Sequencing used immunoSEQ multiplex PCR; TCRdb keeps in-frame clones, though not all of them. That table is the source of V, J and clone size, and D and trimming were worked out from the DNA. The sample lists 130,000 or so clones; 80% to 90% were seen once. This sequence was found in a man in his 70s with active or convalescent COVID-19. The specimen was peripheral blood. This chain connects TRBV12-5 to TRBJ2-1; 12 bases are a match to TRBD2. The CDR3 DNA reads TGTGCTAGTGGTTTGACTTGGACTAGCGGGACGGTCGGGCACCACAATGAGCAGTTCTTC. It translates to CASGLTWTSGTVGHHNEQFF. Full variable domain (outside the CDR3, taken from reference TRBV12-5 and TRBJ2-1): DARVTQTPRHKVTEMGQEVTMRCQPILGHNTVFWYRQTMMQGLELLAYFRNRAPLDDSGMPKDRFSAEMPDATLATLKIQPSEPRDSAVYFCASGLTWTSGTVGHHNEQFFGPGTRLTVL.